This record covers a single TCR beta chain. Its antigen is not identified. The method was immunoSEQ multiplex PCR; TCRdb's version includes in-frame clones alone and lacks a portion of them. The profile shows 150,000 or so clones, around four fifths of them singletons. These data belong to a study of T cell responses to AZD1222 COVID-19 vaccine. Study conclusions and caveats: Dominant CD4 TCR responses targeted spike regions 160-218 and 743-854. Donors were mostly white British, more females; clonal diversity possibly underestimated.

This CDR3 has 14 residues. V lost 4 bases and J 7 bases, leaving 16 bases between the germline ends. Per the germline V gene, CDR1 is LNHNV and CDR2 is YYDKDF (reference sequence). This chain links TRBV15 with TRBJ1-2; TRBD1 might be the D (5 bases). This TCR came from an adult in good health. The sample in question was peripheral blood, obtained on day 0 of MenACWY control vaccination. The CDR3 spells CATSTPPQGLGYTF. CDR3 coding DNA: TGTGCCACCAGCACCCCGCCCCAGGGTCTTGGCTACACCTTC.